One sample yielded the 10 T cell receptor beta chains listed below, sequenced in a study of cytomegalovirus exposure and HLA in healthy donors. A multiplex PCR was run with 60 Vbeta primers and 13 Jbeta primers. Assay used: immunoSEQ multiplex PCR; TCRdb lists only in-frame clones, some missing. The table has some 110,000 clones, over 75% seen once. Sequenced material: PBMCs. All receptors come from a man between 25 and 39 years old in good health and CMV-seronegative.

As concerns this clone: The identical CDR3 is also encoded by other nucleotide sequences in the sample. This sequence joins TRBV2 and TRBJ2-7; D is undetermined. This CDR3 spans 11 amino acids. V lost 8 bases, J lost 0 bases, and 5 bases lay in between. Germline assignment: CDR1 SNHLY and CDR2 FYNNEI. The CDR3 sequence: CASWSSYEQYF. In DNA, the CDR3 is TGTGCCAGCTGGAGCTCCTACGAGCAGTACTTC.

This clone ranks as medium-sized. Other DNA sequences from this sample encode an identical CDR3 as well. V and J are TRBV6-4 and TRBJ2-1, with TRBD2 identical over 10 bases. The germline V gene has CDR1 MRHNA and CDR2 SNTAGT. J lost 6 bases, V lost 0 bases, and 2 bases had no gene match. This CDR3 spans 15 amino acids. The CDR3 nucleotides are TGTGCCAGCAGTGACTCGAGCGGGGGGGCCAATGAGCAGTTCTTC. It translates to CASSDSSGGANEQFF.

V and J are TRBV6-4 and TRBJ1-2; TRBD1 matches at 10 bases. Germline-derived CDR1 and CDR2 are MRHNA and SNTAGT. This CDR3 region has 14 residues. The junction had 5 bases not matched to a gene; V was cut back by 3 bases and J by 7 bases. In nucleotides, the CDR3 is TGTGCCAGCAGTGATGGAGGGACAGGGGTTGGCTACACCTTC. Translating it yields CASSDGGTGVGYTF.

The chain uses TRBV7-9 and TRBJ2-7; 7 nucleotides line up with TRBD2. The CDR3 is 15 residues long. V shed 7 bases and J 1 base; nucleotides not matched to a gene: 10. The germline gives CDR1 SEHNR, CDR2 FQNEAQ (reference sequence). CDR3 nucleotides: TGTGCCAGCACCTTTCCAGGGAGGGATTCCTACGAGCAGTACTTC. The encoded protein is CASTFPGRDSYEQYF.

The chain combines TRBV7-2 with TRBJ2-5; a possible D gene is TRBD2 (5 bases). Germline loops: CDR1 SGHTA, CDR2 FQGNSA. V lost 5 bases and J lost 3, with 16 bases in between. This CDR3 region has 15 residues. This CDR3 reads CASSLQTRYKETQYF. In nucleotides, the CDR3 is TGTGCCAGCAGCCTCCAAACTAGATACAAAGAGACCCAGTACTTC.

The gene calls are TRBV5-4 and TRBJ2-1; 11 bases line up with TRBD2. This CDR3 has 16 amino acids. From germline, CDR1 is SGHNT and CDR2 YYREEE (reference sequence). Germline trimming cut 8 bases from V and 0 bases from J; bases unmatched to any gene: 7. DNA for the CDR3: TGTGCCAGTGCTAGCGGGGGGTTTAGCTCCTACAATGAGCAGTTCTTC. Its protein is CASASGGFSSYNEQFF.

CDR3 region: CASSPQRGPVAQHF. CDR3 in DNA: TGTGCCAGCAGCCCCCAGCGGGGTCCAGTAGCGCAGCATTTT. The J gene is TRBJ2-3, the V gene TRBV5-4; D not resolved. The J call is doubtful: the DNA matches TRBJ1-5 better. In germline, CDR1 is SGHNT, CDR2 YYREEE (reference sequence). This CDR3 is 14 amino acids long.

J is TRBJ2-5 and V is TRBV7-9, with D perhaps matching TRBD2 (5 bases). CDR3 length equals 14 residues. In germline, CDR1 is SEHNR, CDR2 FQNEAQ (reference sequence). Trimming took off 2 bases at V and 0 bases at J, with 7 bases between the two ends. This CDR3 is CASSLSGYQETQYF. As DNA, the CDR3 is TGTGCCAGCAGCTTATCGGGGTACCAAGAGACCCAGTACTTC. Variable domain in full (rest from reference TRBV7-9 and TRBJ2-5): DTGVSQNPRHKITKRGQNVTFRCDPISEHNRLYWYRQTLGQGPEFLTYFQNEAQLEKSRLLSDRFSAERPKGSFSTLEIQRTEQGDSAMYLCASSLSGYQETQYFGPGTRLLVL.

J is TRBJ1-1 and V is TRBV18; 9 positions agree with TRBD1. The CDR3 loop spans 15 amino acids. Losses at the gene ends were 5 bases for V and 0 bases for J; bases not matched to a gene: 4. The germline CDR1 and CDR2 sequences are KGHSH and LQKENI. Here the CDR3 reads CASSYRGQMNTEAFF. CDR3 coding DNA: TGTGCCAGCTCATACAGGGGGCAGATGAACACTGAAGCTTTCTTT.

The gene calls are TRBV5-6 and TRBJ1-3; D unclear. The CDR3 runs 13 residues. Between the trimmed V and J ends, which lost 2 bases and 0 bases, there was a span of 3 bases. Germline lookup yields CDR1 SGHDT and CDR2 YYEEEE. CDR3 bases: TGTGCCAGCAGCTTCGTCTCTGGAAACACCATATATTTT. Translation: CASSFVSGNTIYF.